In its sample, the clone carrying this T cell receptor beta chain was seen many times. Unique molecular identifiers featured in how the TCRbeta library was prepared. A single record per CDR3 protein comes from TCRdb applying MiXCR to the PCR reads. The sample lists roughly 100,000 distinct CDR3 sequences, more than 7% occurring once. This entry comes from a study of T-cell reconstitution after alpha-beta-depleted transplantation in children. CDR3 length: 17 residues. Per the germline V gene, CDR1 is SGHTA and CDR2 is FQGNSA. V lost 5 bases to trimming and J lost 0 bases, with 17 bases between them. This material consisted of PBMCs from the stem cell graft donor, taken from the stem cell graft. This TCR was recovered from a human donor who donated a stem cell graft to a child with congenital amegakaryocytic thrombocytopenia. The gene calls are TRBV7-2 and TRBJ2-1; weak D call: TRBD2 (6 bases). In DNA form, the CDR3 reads TGTGCCAGCAGCCCTACGGGGACTTACAGCTCCTACAATGAGCAGTTCTTC. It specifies CASSPTGTYSSYNEQFF.